These 15 T cell receptor beta chains share one sample of origin, sequenced in a study of shared clonotypes between healthy human individuals (dated by TCRdb to about 2020). The method behind the library was the immunoSEQ multiplex PCR assay. The table was pulled from immuneACCESS by TCRdb, which kept in-frame rearrangements only. Such tables lose some clones; where checked, under half of the loss comes from unresolved V genes, and the rest has no known cause. Across this sample there are about 520,000 clones, with 81% seen only once. The ten most abundant clones make up approximately 11% of the sample. The material sequenced was PBMCs. Source of these receptors: a woman aged 35 to 49 in good health. Some clones in this sample may be carry-over from other donors' samples.

Worth noting for this clone: A far larger clone lies a single base away; this is likely a read error. The V call is TRBV28, the J call TRBJ1-2, with 9 bases that match TRBD1. From germline, CDR1 is MDHEN and CDR2 SYDVKM. This CDR3 spans 14 amino acids. CDR3 DNA sequence: TGTGCCGGCAGCACGGGACAGGGAAGGATCGGCTACACCTTC. Its translation: CAGSTGQGRIGYTF.

This clone appeared many times. The genes are TRBV9 and TRBJ2-1, with D possibly being TRBD2 (6 bases). Germline loops: CDR1 SGDLS, CDR2 YYNGEE. The CDR3 consists of 16 residues. Deletions cut 3 bases from V and 1 base from J, with 14 bases between. In nucleotides, the CDR3 is TGTGCCAGCAGCGCAAGGAGCGGAGGGTCCTACAATGAGCAGTTCTTC. Residues: CASSARSGGSYNEQFF. The variable domain in full, completed from reference TRBV9 and TRBJ2-1, reads DSGVTQTPKHLITATGQRVTLRCSPRSGDLSVYWYQQSLDQGLQFLIQYYNGEERAKGNILERFSAQQFPDLHSELNLSSLELGDSALYFCASSARSGGSYNEQFFGPGTRLTVL.

With respect to this clone: A far larger clone is off by one base, so a read error is likely. As the CDR3 is not closed by the conserved phenylalanine or tryptophan, this likely results from a read error. The chain carries TRBV28 and TRBJ2-7, with a possible D match to TRBD2 (6 bases). V gave up 6 bases and J gave up 3 bases, with 21 bases separating them. Germline V gene lookup returns CDR1 MDHEN and CDR2 SYDVKM. This CDR3 is 16 amino acids long. This CDR3 is CASRSAWAGTYYEQYL. DNA for the CDR3: TGTGCCAGCAGGTCTGCGTGGGCAGGGACTTACTACGAGCAGTACCTC.

The rearrangement joins TRBV7-9 to TRBJ1-2, with 10 bases aligning to TRBD1. The CDR3 is 13 residues long. Germline CDR1 SEHNR, CDR2 FQNEAQ (reference sequence). The J segment lost 6 bases and the V segment lost 7 bases, leaving 5 bases of the junction unmatched. This CDR3 reads CASTPTGGHGYTF. In nucleotides, the CDR3 is TGTGCCAGCACCCCGACAGGGGGCCATGGCTACACCTTC. Combining the CDR3 with reference TRBV7-9 and TRBJ1-2 gives the whole variable domain DTGVSQNPRHKITKRGQNVTFRCDPISEHNRLYWYRQTLGQGPEFLTYFQNEAQLEKSRLLSDRFSAERPKGSFSTLEIQRTEQGDSAMYLCASTPTGGHGYTFGSGTRLTVV.

The rearrangement uses TRBV28 and TRBJ2-1; unclear D gene. V was clipped by 2 bases and J by 0 bases, with 8 bases between them. The germline CDR1 and CDR2 sequences are MDHEN and SYDVKM. The CDR3 is made up of 15 amino acids. The CDR3, as DNA: TGTGCCAGCAGTTTAGGGCAGAGCTCCTACAATGAGCAGTTCTTC. Its translation is CASSLGQSSYNEQFF.

About this clone: A read error likely explains this, since a far larger clone differs by one base. The chain recombines TRBV6-1 with TRBJ2-7; D not resolved. The CDR3 has 13 amino acids. Germline V gene sequence: CDR1 MNHNS, CDR2 SASEGT. The chain's CDR3 is CTSSEKAAYEQYF. In nucleotides, the CDR3 is TGTACCAGCAGTGAGAAGGCAGCATACGAGCAGTACTTC.

The count of this clone is one. V usage is TRBV14 and J usage is TRBJ2-1; possibly TRBD2 for D (6 bases). The CDR3 spans 13 residues. The V end was cut by 4 bases, the J end by 7 bases, with 11 bases between. In germline, CDR1 is SGHDN, CDR2 FVKESK. As DNA, the CDR3 is TGTGCCAGCAGCCCGGGACTTTTGAATGAGCAGTTCTTC. Its protein is CASSPGLLNEQFF.

Points on this clone: A far larger clone differs by one base, so this is likely a read error. This rearrangement joins TRBV2 to TRBJ2-7; 8 bases are shared with TRBD2. CDR1 is SNHLY, CDR2 FYNNEI, per germline. This CDR3 has 14 residues. V shed 7 bases and J 3 bases; nucleotides not matched to a gene: 8. The CDR3 DNA reads TGTGCCAGCAAAAGACTAGCGCGGAACTACGAGCAGTACTTC. Protein sequence: CASKRLARNYEQYF.

Comment on this clone: Other DNA sequences within the sample encode an identical CDR3. The rearrangement joins TRBV5-1 to TRBJ1-1, with D perhaps TRBD1 (6 bases). V lost 1 base to trimming and J lost 4 bases, with 8 bases between them. The CDR3 length is 13 residues. CDR1 and CDR2 (germline): SGHRS, YFSETQ. CDR3 loop: CASSLLGGTEAFF. CDR3 bases: TGCGCCAGCAGCTTGCTAGGGGGCACTGAAGCTTTCTTT.

The J gene is TRBJ2-7, the V gene TRBV28; D possibly corresponds to TRBD2 (5 bases). The CDR3 totals 13 residues. Between the trimmed V and J ends, which lost 7 bases and 1 base, there was a span of 11 bases. Germline CDR1 reads MDHEN; CDR2 reads SYDVKM. The CDR3 region is CASTTGLSYEQYF. The CDR3 DNA reads as TGTGCCAGCACCACCGGACTGTCCTACGAGCAGTACTTC.

The chain employs TRBV7-2 and TRBJ2-3; the match to TRBD2 covers 11 bases. Losses at the gene ends were 5 bases for V and 2 bases for J; bases not matched to a gene: 3. Germline values: CDR1 SGHTA, CDR2 FQGNSA. The CDR3 is 15 amino acids. The CDR3 nucleotides read TGTGCCAGCAGCGCGGGACTAGCGGACACAGATACGCAGTATTTT. Translation gives CASSAGLADTDTQYF. Full variable domain (rest looked up from reference TRBV7-2 and TRBJ2-3): GAGVSQSPSNKVTEKGKDVELRCDPISGHTALYWYRQSLGQGLEFLIYFQGNSAPDKSGLPSDRFSAERTGGSVSTLTIQRTQQEDSAVYLCASSAGLADTDTQYFGPGTRLTVL.

J is TRBJ2-7 and V is TRBV4-2; 12 bases agree with TRBD2. V lost 0 bases and J lost 2; bases outside the gene matches: 8. Germline V CDR1 and CDR2: LGHNA, YNFKEQ. The CDR3 is made up of 18 amino acids. The CDR3 DNA is TGTGCCAGCAGCCAAGATCTCCCGAGACTAGCGGGAGCCTACGAGCAGTACTTC. It yields the protein CASSQDLPRLAGAYEQYF.

As regards this clone: This likely traces to a read error, being one base from a far larger clone. This sample also contains other DNA sequences that code for the same CDR3. This chain uses TRBV5-1 with TRBJ2-5, with 8 nucleotides matching TRBD1. CDR1 is SGHRS and CDR2 is YFSETQ in the germline V gene. The CDR3 length is 12 residues. CDR3 bases: TGCGCCAGTTCAGGGGGCACGGAGACTCAGTACTTC. Protein sequence: CASSGGTETQYF.

The chain has TRBV7-2 and TRBJ1-1; D unresolved. The CDR3 is made up of 13 amino acids. The V end lost 5 bases, the J end lost 8 bases, and 15 bases lay between the germline ends. The germline CDR1 and CDR2 sequences are SGHTA and FQGNSA. CDR3 nucleotide sequence: TGTGCCAGCAGCCTAGAAGACCGGAGAGAAGCTTTCTTT. It encodes CASSLEDRREAFF.

V gene TRBV9 combines with J gene TRBJ1-2, with D tentatively TRBD1 (6 bases). The CDR3 runs to 14 residues. The V and J ends lost 4 bases and 0 bases respectively, with 10 bases between them. Germline assignment: CDR1 SGDLS and CDR2 YYNGEE. The CDR3 DNA reads TGTGCCAGCAGCCCCCGACAGGCTAACTATGGCTACACCTTC. This encodes CASSPRQANYGYTF.